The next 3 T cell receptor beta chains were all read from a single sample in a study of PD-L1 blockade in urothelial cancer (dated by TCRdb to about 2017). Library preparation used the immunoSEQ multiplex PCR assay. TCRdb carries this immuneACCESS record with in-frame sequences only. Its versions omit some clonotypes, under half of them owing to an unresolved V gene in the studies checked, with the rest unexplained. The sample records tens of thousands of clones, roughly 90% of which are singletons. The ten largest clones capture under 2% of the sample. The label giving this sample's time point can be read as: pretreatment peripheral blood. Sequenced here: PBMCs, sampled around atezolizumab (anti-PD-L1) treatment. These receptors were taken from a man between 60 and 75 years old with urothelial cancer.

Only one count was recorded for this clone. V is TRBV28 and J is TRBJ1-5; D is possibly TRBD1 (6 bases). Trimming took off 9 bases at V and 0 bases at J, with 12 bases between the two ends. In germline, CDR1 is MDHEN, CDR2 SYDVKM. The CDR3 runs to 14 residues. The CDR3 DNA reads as TGTGCCAGTTTAGTGGGGGCTAGCAATCAGCCCCAGCATTTT. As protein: CASLVGASNQPQHF.

The CDR3: CASGPYPYRGSNQPQHF. CDR3 DNA: TGTGCCAGCGGTCCTTACCCTTACAGGGGAAGCAATCAGCCCCAGCATTTT. The gene calls are TRBV19 and TRBJ1-5, with 7 nucleotides matching TRBD1. Germline assignment: CDR1 LNHDA and CDR2 SQIVND (reference sequence). Trimming removed 9 bases from V and 1 base from J; junction bases left unmatched: 15. The CDR3 has 17 residues. The full variable domain, rest sourced from reference TRBV19 and TRBJ1-5, is DGGITQSPKYLFRKEGQNVTLSCEQNLNHDAMYWYRQDPGQGLRLIYYSQIVNDFQKGDIAEGYSVSREKKESFPLTVTSAQKNPTAFYLCASGPYPYRGSNQPQHFGDGTRLSIL.

The CDR3 is CASSREAGGWDNEQFF. CDR3 DNA: TGTGCCAGCAGCCGTGAGGCCGGGGGGTGGGACAATGAGCAGTTCTTC. The J gene is TRBJ2-1, the V gene TRBV5-4; 7 nucleotides line up with TRBD2. The CDR3 has 16 residues. Germline CDR1 SGHNT, CDR2 YYREEE (reference sequence). V was clipped by 4 bases and J by 5 bases; unmatched bases: 12.